This T cell receptor (beta chain) stems from a study of shared clonotypes between healthy human individuals (dated by TCRdb to 2020 to 2022). About the investigation overall: A couple of women and a few men aged 18 to 49 years were included in the cohort. For each donor, CD4 naive and CD4 memory were each given three plates, CD8 naive was given two plates, and CD8 memory was given one plate. Blood TCR repertoires of a handful of healthy adults were deeply sequenced to estimate repertoire size and the extent of clonotype sharing between individuals. To increase sequencing depth and limit assay-specific biases, TCR repertoire library preparation and sequencing were carried out by different laboratories using diverse techniques. Between about 0.94 and 10 billion PBMCs per donor were obtained by leukapheresis.

On this clone: No antigen is known for it. Qualities for individual bases were not recorded, and no much larger clone is one base off.

TCR CDR3 regions were amplified from genomic DNA by multiplex PCR using the deep immunoSEQ assay. Extracted genomic DNA from each cell subset was distributed evenly across all wells of several immunoSEQ 96-well plates, and each plate was treated as a replicate. Each replicate PCR for sorted subsets received roughly 0.2 ug genomic DNA, equal to tens of thousands of T cell genomes. Purified libraries were measured with a Qubit 3.0 fluorometer, size-checked on a Bioanalyzer 2100, and measured again with the KAPA Library Quantification kit. Every immunoSEQ 96-well plate was sequenced on a dedicated single-read 150-cycle Illumina NextSeq 550 flow cell. The original pipeline was this. Because the immunoSEQ output included only junctional sequences and no quality scores, the filtering could not be the same as the filtering used for full-length reads. Sequences were annotated with PyIR, a Python wrapper for IgBLAST v1.9, using IMGT germline references to assign V/J genes and CDR3. Reads were filtered out if the reads had weak V/J assignments (E-value above 1e-6), no CDR3, stop codons, out-of-frame junctions, or ambiguous translated residues. V3J clonotypes were defined as sequences sharing the same inferred V gene, J gene, and CDR3 amino acid sequence. Percentage overlap between repertoires was computed as shared unique clonotypes divided by the size of the smaller repertoire. Repertoire richness was assessed with RTK rarefaction, the Chao1 estimator, and Recon v2.1 estimates of unobserved clonotypes. For all TCRbeta clonotypes obtained by the gDNA method from several donors, generation probabilities were computed with OLGA. TCRdb stores this immuneACCESS table with in-frame sequences only. Part of the clones is absent; in the studies checked, under half of the shortfall reflects unresolved V genes, and no reason is known for the rest. The DNA gave D and trimming, while V, J and clone size come from that table. This sample holds just over 2,000,000 clones; 85% to 95% were observed only once. The ten largest clones capture roughly 0.13% of the sample.

Paper-wide results and their limitations: Pairwise subsampling led to the expectation that sequencing depth would affect the degree of clonotype sharing among donors. The genetic and exposure-history diversity represented was limited by the small number of donors. Naive subsets generally had larger estimated clonotype richness than memory subsets did. Across a few donors, 4.5% to 6.5% of naive CD4, approximately 3.6% of naive CD8, around 2.5% of memory CD4, and under 0.45% of memory CD8 clonotypes were shared. Only blood was sampled, and tissue TCR repertoires likely differ from those in blood. Incomplete sequencing was indicated by rarefaction of sorted-subset datasets, despite the large sequencing depth. Higher generation probabilities were observed for clonotypes shared by all four sorted-subset donors than for non-shared clonotypes.

Healthy HIV-negative adults with no recently reported acute infections or vaccinations were included as donors. All donors were Caucasian adults living in Nashville, Tennessee, USA. CD4+ T cells were enriched through magnetic negative selection, after which naive cells were positively selected on CD45RA and the remaining negative fraction served as the memory subset. Blood was obtained by leukapheresis, after which PBMCs were separated by Ficoll-Histopaque density gradient centrifugation and cryopreserved in liquid nitrogen vapor phase. Purity and quantity of every magnetically sorted T cell population were checked by analytical flow cytometry. Genomic DNA was isolated from each sorted fraction and quantified by UV absorbance on a Nanodrop 2000c. V is clipped by 3 bases and J by 3 bases, and the sequence between their germline boundaries is 14 bases long. Looking up the germline V gene yields CDR1 KGHSH and CDR2 LQKENI. The cysteine opens and the phenylalanine closes a CDR3 of 15 amino acids. Only the CDR3 DNA is retained, 45 bases long and in frame from the first base.

This chain joins TRBV18 to TRBJ1-1; no D gene call is confident. Sequences were obtained from naive CD4+ T cells sorted from blood. Reading the label with the study, this specimen's cell subset or site is: CD45RA+ positively selected. This TCR was recovered from a man younger than 35 in good health. This receptor carries the CDR3 CASSPSSGTDTEAFF. The nucleotide sequence reads TGTGCCAGCTCACCCTCTTCAGGTACGGACACTGAAGCTTTCTTT.